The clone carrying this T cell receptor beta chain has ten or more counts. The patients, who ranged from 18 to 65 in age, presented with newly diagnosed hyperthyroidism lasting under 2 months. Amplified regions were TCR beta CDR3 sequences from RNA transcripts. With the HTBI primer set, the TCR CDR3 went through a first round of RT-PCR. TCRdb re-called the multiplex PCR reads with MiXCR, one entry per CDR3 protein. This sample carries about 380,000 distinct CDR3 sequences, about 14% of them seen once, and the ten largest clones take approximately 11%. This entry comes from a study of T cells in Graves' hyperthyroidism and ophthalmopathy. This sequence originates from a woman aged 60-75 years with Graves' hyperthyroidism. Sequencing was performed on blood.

DNA of the CDR3: TGTGCCAGCAGTCCACCGACTAGCGAGAGGTACAATGAGCAGTTCTTC. It specifies CASSPPTSERYNEQFF. The chain uses TRBV28 and TRBJ2-1, with 8 bases matching TRBD2. Germline loops: CDR1 MDHEN, CDR2 SYDVKM. The CDR3 has 16 residues. The V and J ends lost 5 bases and 4 bases, in that order; junction bases with no gene match: 10.